Listed below are T cell receptor beta chains from one sample, sequenced in a study of OX40 agonist ivuxolimab in advanced cancers. TCRdb's copy holds only in-frame clones and misses some; the assay was immunoSEQ multiplex PCR. The data show 5,500 to 7,500 clones, under 90% seen once. The source material was CD4+ or CD8+ T cells sorted from blood, sampled in a trial of the OX40 agonist ivuxolimab. These receptors were obtained from an adult with an advanced solid tumor such as melanoma, head and neck, liver or kidney cancer. The conserved cysteine and the conserved F or W are not part of the CDR3 here. The order of the fields is V gene, CDR3 protein.

TRBV6-5,ASRSWRGSQETQY
TRBV19,ASSAHHEQF
TRBV7-9,ASRYGDYGYT
TRBV10-1,ASSDPSGSAAYEQY
TRBV2,ASSESGNTEAF
TRBV7-6,ASSLAVGSKMSTEAF
TRBV11-1,ASSLGAGQGRLTGGELF
TRBV29-1,SAADGANEQF
TRBV27,ASSLGQGAYEQY
TRBV13,ASSEDQGAGETQY
TRBV5-1,ASSTDRGAETQY
TRBV14,ASSQVRGAGSSYNSPLH
TRBV19,ASSIGRGRHIQY
TRBV15,ATSRGPKETQY
TRBV7-9,ASSRTGTGNEQY
TRBV6-1,ASSEWGPSSYEQY
TRBV11-3,ASSLRGLNTEAF
TRBV5-1,ASSPDRGRNEKLF
TRBV18,ASSPPDGGRGTEAF
TRBV5-6,ASRAGAGELF
TRBV28,ASSRTDQETQY
TRBV7-3,ASSGQGRFSGANVLT
TRBV7-9,ASSLGDSGMNTEAF
TRBV7-8,ASSLALNSVETQY
TRBV6-5,ASSYSSTGTGYGYT
TRBV18,ASSPQPGRNYGYT